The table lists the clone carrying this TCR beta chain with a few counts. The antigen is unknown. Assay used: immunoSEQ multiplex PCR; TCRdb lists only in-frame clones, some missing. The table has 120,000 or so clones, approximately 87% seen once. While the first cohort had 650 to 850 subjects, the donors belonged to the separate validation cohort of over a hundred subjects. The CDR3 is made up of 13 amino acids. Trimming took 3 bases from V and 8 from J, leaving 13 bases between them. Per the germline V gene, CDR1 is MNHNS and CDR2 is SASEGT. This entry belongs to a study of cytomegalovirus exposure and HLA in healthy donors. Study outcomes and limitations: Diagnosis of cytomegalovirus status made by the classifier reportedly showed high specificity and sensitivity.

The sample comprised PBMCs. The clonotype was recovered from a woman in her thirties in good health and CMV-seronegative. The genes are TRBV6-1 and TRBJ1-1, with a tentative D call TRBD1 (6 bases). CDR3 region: CASSETQGSEAFF. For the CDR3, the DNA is TGTGCCAGCAGTGAGACACAGGGTTCGGAAGCTTTCTTT.